The sequence of this T cell receptor (beta chain) was determined in a study of control samples from healthy donors and cancer patients (dated by TCRdb to the early 2020s). Comment on this clone: It has no known antigen specificity. One end of the junction is discordant with germline, which a read error may explain.

CDR1 MNHNS and CDR2 SASEGT were looked up in the germline V gene. The CDR3, from cysteine to phenylalanine, totals 15 residues. Just the 45-base CDR3 DNA is kept, in frame starting at base 1. The library came from the immunoSEQ multiplex PCR assay. In TCRdb, the immuneACCESS table is reduced to in-frame sequences with V and J assigned. These tables do not hold every clone; where another copy was compared, an unresolved V gene accounts for under half, and the others remain unexplained. For this sample there are roughly 120,000 clones; 93% appear just once. The ten largest clones capture less than 3.5% of the sample.

The sequence was collected from a man in his thirties or forties in good health. This chain joins TRBV6-1 to TRBJ1-3; TRBD1 is possibly the D segment (6 matching bases). The source material was blood. The bases read TGTGCCAGCAGCGAAGAGGGGGGCACTGGAAACACCATATATTTT. It translates to CASSEEGGTGNTIYF.